The rows below give T cell receptor beta chains drawn from one sample of a study of T cell responses to AZD1222 COVID-19 vaccine. Method: immunoSEQ multiplex PCR; TCRdb's copy keeps in-frame clones and lacks some. In the table there are 120,000 to 150,000 clones, just over 90% of which are singletons. This sample comprised peripheral blood, obtained on day 0 of MenACWY control vaccination. The receptor set was obtained from an adult in good health. Each CDR3 is given with its conserved first and last residue. D genes are given only for firm matches. Rows may omit the clone size; those that give it use once, few, many or a size class.

abundance | d_gene | j_gene | v_gene | CDR3nt | CDR3aa
once | . | TRBJ1-1 | TRBV7-9 | TGTGCCAGCAGCTTATTACACACACAGAACACTGAAGCTTTCTTT | CASSLLHTQNTEAFF
. | . | TRBJ1-5 | TRBV19 | TGTGCCAGTAGTATAGGCCCGGAGGTCAATCAGCCCCAGCATTTT | CASSIGPEVNQPQHF
. | . | TRBJ1-4 | TRBV5-5 | TGTGCCAGCAGCTTAACGGGCCGAAGTAATGAAAAACTGTTTTTT | CASSLTGRSNEKLFF
. | . | TRBJ2-1 | TRBV5-4 | TGTGCCAGCAGCAGAGGGATAGGGGATGAGCAGTTCTTC | CASSRGIGDEQFF
. | TRBD1 | TRBJ1-2 | TRBV27 | TGTGCCAGCAGTTCTCTGCCAGGGGGCAACTATGGCTACACCTTC | CASSSLPGGNYGYTF
. | . | TRBJ1-1 | TRBV29-1 | TGCAGCGTTGAAAGAGCCAGGGCGAGAACTGAAGCTTTCTTT | CSVERARARTEAFF
. | . | TRBJ2-7 | TRBV25-1 | TGTGCCAGCAGCCCGGGACGGGGGTACGAGCAGTACTTC | CASSPGRGYEQYF
few | . | TRBJ1-3 | TRBV7-9 | TGTGCCAGCGGAATCGGGGCAGACTCTGGAAACACCATATATTTT | CASGIGADSGNTIYF
. | . | TRBJ2-7 | TRBV5-1 | TGCGCCAGCAGCTCGGGGAACTCCTACGAGCAGTACTTC | CASSSGNSYEQYF
. | . | TRBJ2-2 | TRBV18 | TGTGCCAGCTCACCACGACAGACGAACACCGGGGAGCTGTTTTTT | CASSPRQTNTGELFF
. | . | TRBJ1-2 | TRBV18 | TGTGCCAGCTCACCGACGGAGAACTATGGCTACACCTTC | CASSPTENYGYTF
few | . | TRBJ1-1 | TRBV5-1 | TGCGCCAGCAGCCCAGGCCCGTCCGTGAACACTGAAGCTTTCTTT | CASSPGPSVNTEAFF
. | . | TRBJ2-7 | TRBV2 | TGTGCCAGCAGTTACCATTACGAGCAGTACTTC | CASSYHYEQYF
. | . | TRBJ1-5 | TRBV7-2 | TGTGCCAGCAGCTTCCAGACCGGCAATCAGCCCCAGCATTTT | CASSFQTGNQPQHF
. | . | TRBJ1-1 | TRBV28 | TGTGCCAGCAGTCTCGTAGGTGAAGCTTTCTTT | CASSLVGEAFF
. | . | TRBJ1-5 | TRBV6-5 | TGTGCCAGCAGTTCCCGACAGGGCAATCAGCCCCAGCATTTT | CASSSRQGNQPQHF
. | . | TRBJ1-4 | TRBV4-1 | TGCGCCAGCAGCCAAAGGGACCCTCTGAGTGAAAAACTGTTTTTT | CASSQRDPLSEKLFF
. | . | TRBJ1-2 | TRBV6-5 | TGTGCCAGCAGTCTCCTCGGGGGCGGGGGGGGCTACACCTTC | CASSLLGGGGGYTF
. | . | TRBJ1-6 | TRBV28 | TGTGCCAGCAGTTTGGGGGGGAGTAATTCACCCCTCCACTTT | CASSLGGSNSPLHF
. | . | TRBJ2-5 | TRBV20-1 | TGCAGTGCTAGTCCGGGGGAAGAGACCCAGTACTTC | CSASPGEETQYF
. | TRBD1 | TRBJ1-5 | TRBV6-1 | TGTGCCAGCAGTGAGGTTGGGGCAGGGGGCCAGCCCCAGCATTTT | CASSEVGAGGQPQHF
. | TRBD1 | TRBJ1-1 | TRBV5-1 | TGCGCCAGCAGAGGACAGGGGAACACTGAAGCTTTCTTT | CASRGQGNTEAFF
. | . | TRBJ1-5 | TRBV18 | TGTGCCAGCTCACCATATACCGTACAGACAAATCAGCCCCAGCATTTT | CASSPYTVQTNQPQHF
. | . | TRBJ1-1 | TRBV7-3 | TGTGCCAGCAGGCAGCAGGGATACACTGAAGCTTTCTTT | CASRQQGYTEAFF
once | . | TRBJ2-1 | TRBV7-8 | TGTGCCAGCAGCCCCCACCGCAATGAGCAGTTCTTC | CASSPHRNEQFF
. | . | TRBJ1-1 | TRBV10-3 | TGTGCCATCAGTGAAACAGTGGGTCGTTTGGAAGCTTTCTTT | CAISETVGRLEAFF
. | . | TRBJ2-2 | TRBV6-2/TRBV6-3 | TGTGCCAGCAGTCAACCGAGTACGAACACCGGGGAGCTGTTTTTT | CASSQPSTNTGELFF
once | TRBD1 | TRBJ2-7 | TRBV29-1 | TGCAGCGTCCTGGACAGGGGAAGCTCCTACGAGCAGTACTTC | CSVLDRGSSYEQYF
. | TRBD1 | TRBJ1-1 | TRBV27 | TGTGCCAGCATACAGGGGTCGGGCACTGAAGCTTTCTTT | CASIQGSGTEAFF
. | TRBD1 | TRBJ1-6 | TRBV18 | TGTGCCAGCTCAGGGGGGACAGGTCGGAGTAATTCACCCCTCCACTTT | CASSGGTGRSNSPLHF
few | . | TRBJ1-2 | TRBV19 | TGTGCCAGTATCCCCGCCAGGGTTGGTGGTGGCTACACCTTC | CASIPARVGGGYTF
. | TRBD2 | TRBJ2-1 | TRBV7-9 | TGTGCCAGCAGCTTAACTAGCGGGTTATCCTACAATGAGCAGTTCTTC | CASSLTSGLSYNEQFF
once | . | TRBJ2-5 | TRBV14 | TGTGCCAGCAGCCAAGATGGGGGTTGGGAGACCCAGTACTTC | CASSQDGGWETQYF
many | . | TRBJ2-7 | TRBV3-1/TRBV3-2 | TGTGCCAGCAGCCAAGATCGGGTAACCTACGAGCAGTACTTC | CASSQDRVTYEQYF
. | . | TRBJ1-5 | TRBV19 | TGTGCCAGTAAGGATTCGACAGGTATAAGCAATCAGCCCCAGCATTTT | CASKDSTGISNQPQHF
. | . | TRBJ1-3 | TRBV14 | TGTGCCAGCAGCCGGCAGTCCTCTGGAAACACCATATATTTT | CASSRQSSGNTIYF
. | . | TRBJ2-1 | TRBV7-2 | TGTGCCAGCAGCTTAGATGTCTACCTCCGACAGTTCTTC | CASSLDVYLRQFF
. | TRBD2 | TRBJ2-7 | TRBV19 | TGTGCCAGTAAGGGGACTAGCGGGACCTACGAGCAGTACTTC | CASKGTSGTYEQYF
. | TRBD1 | TRBJ1-2 | TRBV5-6 | TGTGCCAGCAGCTCCCGGGACAGCGCCTCAGACTATGGCTACACCTTC | CASSSRDSASDYGYTF
. | . | TRBJ1-5 | TRBV27 | TGTGCCAGCAGTTTGAGACAGGATCAGCCCCAGCATTTT | CASSLRQDQPQHF
. | . | TRBJ2-1 | TRBV30 | TGTGCCTGGAGTGTGCGTGTCGGGTACTACAATGAGCAGTTCTTC | CAWSVRVGYYNEQFF
once | . | TRBJ1-1 | TRBV7-9 | TGTGCCAGCAGCTCCTTGGGGGGGACAAAAGCTTTCTTT | CASSSLGGTKAFF
. | . | TRBJ1-2 | TRBV7-9 | TGTGCCAGCAGTTACCCGCTCAGTTCGGGTGGCTACACCTTC | CASSYPLSSGGYTF
once | . | TRBJ2-7 | TRBV7-2 | TGTGCCAGCAGCTTAGAGCTGGGATACGAGCAGTACTTC | CASSLELGYEQYF
. | TRBD1 | TRBJ1-5 | TRBV6-1 | TGTGCCAGCAGTGAAATGGACAGGGTCAATCAGCCCCAGCATTTT | CASSEMDRVNQPQHF
few | TRBD1 | TRBJ2-5 | TRBV5-1 | TGCGCCAGCAGCCCGGGACAGCGAGAGACCCAGTACTTC | CASSPGQRETQYF
. | . | TRBJ2-1 | TRBV11-2 | TGTGCCAGCAGCTTAGGAAATGAGCAGTTCTTC | CASSLGNEQFF
. | . | TRBJ2-3 | TRBV7-9 | TGTGCCAGCAGCTCCCGCAGGGTCGGGACAGATACGCAGTATTTT | CASSSRRVGTDTQYF
. | TRBD1 | TRBJ1-1 | TRBV12-3/TRBV12-4 | TGTGCCAGCAGGCGACAGGGGGAAGCTTTCTTT | CASRRQGEAFF
. | . | TRBJ2-1 | TRBV28 | TGTGCCAGCAGTTCCCCCACCAGGCCCTACAATGAGCAGTTCTTC | CASSSPTRPYNEQFF
. | . | TRBJ1-5 | TRBV2 | TGTGCCAGCAGTGAAGCGCGAGCCAGGAATCTGTATAGCAATCAGCCCCAGCATTTT | CASSEARARNLYSNQPQHF
once | . | TRBJ1-2 | TRBV29-1 | TGCAGCGTTAGCGGGGCGCTCTATGGCTACACCTTC | CSVSGALYGYTF
. | TRBD2 | TRBJ2-1 | TRBV9 | TGTGCCAGCAGCTCCGATCTGGGACTAGCGGGAGAGGGTGAGCAGTTCTTC | CASSSDLGLAGEGEQFF
once | TRBD1 | TRBJ2-3 | TRBV6-5 | TGTGCCAGCCGTCTTGCAGGGGGTACAGATACGCAGTATTTT | CASRLAGGTDTQYF
. | . | TRBJ1-2 | TRBV18 | TGTGCCAGCTCACCACCCAGCTTGGCGGGCTATGGCTACACCTTC | CASSPPSLAGYGYTF